What follows are 15 T cell receptor beta chains derived from one specimen sequenced in a study of cytomegalovirus exposure and HLA in healthy donors. The PCR employed 60 Vbeta primers together with 13 Jbeta primers. The assay was immunoSEQ multiplex PCR, and TCRdb's table has in-frame clones only and misses some. The sample consists of some 200,000 clones, around 79% of them appearing once. Sequenced input: PBMCs. These receptors were taken from a girl between 5 and 17 years old in good health and CMV-seropositive.

V usage is TRBV7-2 and J usage is TRBJ2-7; TRBD1 matches at 11 bases. V trimming: 2 bases; J trimming: 3 bases; junction bases outside the gene matches: 3. The CDR3 is 15 amino acids. Germline V gene lookup returns CDR1 SGHTA and CDR2 FQGNSA. The chain's CDR3 is CASSLRTGGSYEQYF. For the CDR3, the DNA is TGTGCCAGCAGCTTAAGGACAGGGGGCAGCTACGAGCAGTACTTC.

CDR3 residues: CASSLWAGTASNSPLHF. Written as DNA, the CDR3 is TGTGCCAGCAGTTTATGGGCCGGGACAGCGAGTAATTCACCCCTCCACTTT. The chain links TRBV28 to TRBJ1-6, with TRBD1 identical over 7 bases. Germline CDR1 MDHEN, CDR2 SYDVKM. Unmatched junction bases numbered 8, after V lost 0 bases and J lost 6 bases. The CDR3 has 17 residues. Drawing the rest from reference TRBV28 and TRBJ1-6, the complete variable domain is DVKVTQSSRYLVKRTGEKVFLECVQDMDHENMFWYRQDPGLGLRLIYFSYDVKMKEKGDIPEGYSVSREKKERFSLILESASTNQTSMYLCASSLWAGTASNSPLHFGNGTRLTVT.

This rearrangement joins TRBV5-5 to TRBJ1-1, with 7 bases aligning to TRBD1. Germline V CDR1 and CDR2: SGHKS, YYEKEE (reference sequence). CDR3 length: 15 residues. V was pared by 3 bases and J by 0 bases, with 5 bases of the junction left unmatched. CDR3 DNA: TGTGCCAGCAGCTCCCGGACAGGTGTGAACACTGAAGCTTTCTTT. Amino acid sequence: CASSSRTGVNTEAFF.

The V gene is TRBV7-2, the J gene TRBJ2-2; weak D call: TRBD2 (7 bases). Germline CDR1 is SGHTA and CDR2 is FQGNSA. The CDR3 is 15 residues long. The germline V and J ends were trimmed by 5 bases and 2 bases, with 12 bases remaining between them. In DNA, the CDR3 is TGTGCCAGCAGCCCGAGCGGGACAAACACCGGGGAGCTGTTTTTT. Its protein product is CASSPSGTNTGELFF.

J is TRBJ2-3 and V is TRBV10-1; 7 bases agree with TRBD2. CDR1 and CDR2 (germline): WNHNN, SYGVQD (reference sequence). This CDR3 region has 13 residues. J gave up 10 bases and V 2 bases, and 6 bases lay outside the gene matches. CDR3 loop: CASSEQLGGAQYF. DNA of the CDR3: TGCGCCAGCAGTGAGCAACTGGGAGGGGCGCAGTATTTT.

The V call is TRBV5-1, the J call TRBJ2-5, with D possibly being TRBD2 (5 bases). Germline loops: CDR1 SGHRS, CDR2 YFSETQ. V was clipped by 7 bases and J by 5 bases, with 15 bases between them. The CDR3 covers 13 residues. For the CDR3, the DNA is TGCGCCAGCCGGGCGGGTCAACGGGAGACCCAGTACTTC. Protein product: CASRAGQRETQYF.

Only a few counts were recorded for this clone. This chain links TRBV18 with TRBJ1-6; D might be TRBD1 (5 bases). The germline V gene encodes CDR1 KGHSH and CDR2 LQKENI. The CDR3 is made up of 15 amino acids. V was clipped by 0 bases and J by 9 bases, with 12 bases between them. The DNA of the CDR3 is TGTGCCAGCTCACCACCGGGGGGATATGGTTCACCCCTCCACTTT. It specifies CASSPPGGYGSPLHF.

This clone was recorded a few times. The chain carries TRBV6-5 and TRBJ2-1, with D tentatively TRBD2 (7 bases). Trimming shortened V by 6 bases and J by 4 bases, and 16 bases separated the two germline ends. Germline-derived CDR1 and CDR2 are MNHEY and SVGAGI. The CDR3 contains 15 residues. CDR3: CASRPRGGGYNEQFF. CDR3 nucleotides: TGTGCCAGCAGACCGCGGGGAGGGGGATACAATGAGCAGTTCTTC.

This sequence joins TRBV10-2 and TRBJ1-2; 8 bases match TRBD1. Germline loops: CDR1 WSHSY, CDR2 SAAADI. This CDR3 is built from 14 residues. V trimming: 6 bases; J trimming: 8 bases; junction bases outside the gene matches: 11. The CDR3 loop reads CASRPGQALQGYTF. The CDR3 nucleotides are TGCGCCAGCAGGCCGGGACAGGCTTTGCAGGGCTACACCTTC.

The rearrangement uses TRBV10-3 and TRBJ2-7; 7 positions agree with TRBD1. Germline-derived CDR1 and CDR2 are ENHRY and SYGVKD. J was trimmed by 4 bases and V by 6 bases; bases with no gene match: 12. The CDR3 loop spans 15 amino acids. This CDR3 is CAIREPGTEEYEQYF. The CDR3 bases are TGTGCCATCAGAGAACCCGGGACAGAAGAGTACGAGCAGTACTTC.

This rearrangement joins TRBV6-1 to TRBJ1-2; the D gene is possibly TRBD1 (6 bases). Trimming stripped 9 bases from V and 7 bases from J, with 15 bases between. Germline CDR1 is MNHNS and CDR2 is SASEGT. The length of the CDR3 is 12 residues. CDR3 nucleotides: TGTGCCAGTTTTACAGGGTCCGCTGGCTACACCTTC. Translated: CASFTGSAGYTF.

This clone was seen more than once but under ten times. This chain connects TRBV4-3 to TRBJ2-7; 10 bases line up with TRBD2. The CDR3 consists of 15 residues. Germline assignment: CDR1 LGHNA and CDR2 YSLEER. V was clipped by 1 base and J by 4 bases; unmatched bases: 4. This CDR3 reads CASSQVLAGEYEQYF. The CDR3 DNA sequence: TGCGCCAGCAGCCAAGTGCTAGCGGGGGAGTACGAGCAGTACTTC.

About this clone: Other DNA sequences in this specimen translate into the identical CDR3. The chain uses TRBV5-1 and TRBJ2-7; TRBD2 aligns across 8 bases. This CDR3 has 14 amino acids. V shed 0 bases and J 3 bases; nucleotides not matched to a gene: 2. The germline gives CDR1 SGHRS, CDR2 YFSETQ. The CDR3 loop reads CASSLAGGSYEQYF. The CDR3 nucleotides are TGCGCCAGCAGCTTGGCGGGAGGGAGCTACGAGCAGTACTTC.

The rearrangement links TRBV6-5 to TRBJ2-7, with TRBD2 identical over 10 bases. V trimming: 5 bases; J trimming: 5 bases; junction bases outside the gene matches: 9. Germline CDR1 is MNHEY and CDR2 is SVGAGI. The CDR3 has 15 amino acids. CDR3 nucleotides: TGTGCCAGCAGTAAAACGAGCGGGGGGGCCGACGAGCAGTACTTC. Translating it yields CASSKTSGGADEQYF.

This chain links TRBV10-3 with TRBJ1-4, with D possibly TRBD1 on 5 matching bases. The V end was cut by 6 bases, the J end by 4 bases, with 9 bases between. The CDR3 is made up of 13 amino acids. Per germline, CDR1 ENHRY and CDR2 SYGVKD. CDR3 sequence (DNA): TGTGCCATCAGCTCGGGGGTTAATGAAAAACTGTTTTTT. As protein: CAISSGVNEKLFF.